Included here is one T cell receptor beta chain sequence, with context. TCRdb's copy holds only in-frame clones and misses some; the assay was immunoSEQ multiplex PCR. The sample has around 94,000 clones, about 80% seen once; the top ten hold 15% to 20%. Germline V lookup: CDR1 SNHLY, CDR2 FYNNEI. This CDR3 region has 13 residues. The germline V and J ends were trimmed by 4 bases and 4 bases, with 10 bases remaining between them. This sample is drawn from a study of blood T cell repertoires in COVID-19. Overall study: The analysed material was cDNA or gDNA that came from T cells, B-cell-depleted T cells, or PBMCs.

Sequenced input: peripheral blood. The chain has TRBV2 and TRBJ1-1, with a tentative D call TRBD1 (5 bases). The clonotype originates from a human donor in a cohort sampled during active COVID-19. The CDR3 is CASSGQGVTEAFF. Here the CDR3 DNA reads TGTGCCAGCAGTGGGCAGGGCGTCACTGAAGCTTTCTTT.